This TCR beta chain was sequenced during a study of blood T cells in healthy people across ages. Study background: Every two T cells gave about one barcoded beta molecule via template switching.

Using a J-beta primer mix together with a sample-barcoded 5' primer, a second PCR was run for about 7 to 12 cycles. TCRdb independently ran MiXCR on the 5' RACE reads; one entry per CDR3 protein. Of some 900,000 distinct CDR3 sequences listed, roughly 48% are singletons. Study-wide points: Getting older went along with TCR beta diversity per million T cells dropping roughly linearly.

Donors were healthy Caucasian individuals from Russia aged about 6 to 100. The CDR3 runs to 18 residues. This clonotype was seen only a few times. The antigen is unknown. This receptor was obtained from a man aged 25 to 45 in good health. Material: blood. The chain recombines TRBV21-1 with TRBJ2-7; the table's D call TRBD2 went unverified against the DNA. TRBV21-1 is listed as a pseudogene. For the CDR3, the DNA is TGTGCCAGCAGCAAATTTAGGTTGGAGCGGGGGGCCTCCTACGAGCAGTACTTC. It encodes CASSKFRLERGASYEQYF.